This T cell receptor (beta chain) was profiled in a study of beta chain features in type 1 diabetes. Study outcomes and limitations: In the patient group, naive, central memory and Treg TCRB repertoires seemed more alike than in the healthy donor group. Type 1 diabetes patients had TCRB CDR3s that were shorter (moderately but significantly so) in all four CD4+ subsets.

Central memory, naive, regulatory and stem cell-like memory CD4+ cells were sorted by CD45RO/CCR7/CD25/CD127/CD95/CD27. This clone turned up a few times. Its antigen is not known. V gave up 8 bases and J gave up 6 bases, with 13 bases separating them. This CDR3 is 11 amino acids long. Looked up from germline, CDR1 is SQVTM and CDR2 is ANQGSEA. Reverse transcribing all isolated RNA meant expressed TCRB transcripts were sequenced. Profiled with immunoSEQ multiplex PCR; TCRdb holds only in-frame clones, not every one. The sample shows fewer than 300,000 clones, approximately 20% of them seen only once. The chain has TRBV29-1 and TRBJ1-1, with D perhaps matching TRBD1 (5 bases). Sequences were obtained from naive CD4+ T cells from blood. The TCR sequence derives from a woman aged 40-49 years with type 1 diabetes. The CDR3 spells CSSVPGAEAFF. In DNA form, the CDR3 reads TGCAGCTCTGTCCCGGGGGCTGAAGCTTTCTTT.